In its sample, the clone carrying this TCR beta chain was seen many times. Its antigen remains unidentified. The entry originates in a study of CD8+CD57+ T cells in acquired aplastic anemia. Germline V gene sequence: CDR1 SNHLY, CDR2 FYNNEI. Trimming stripped 7 bases from V and 8 bases from J, with 11 bases between. There are 12 residues in the CDR3. Patients sequenced had flow cytometry evidence of CD8+CD57+ cell expansion. Overall study findings and caveats: Overlap between patients and controls comprised roughly 30 CD8+ CDR3 sequences. Patients showed no significant difference from controls in CD8+ Simpson's diversity.

TCR beta VDJ and CDR3 profiles were obtained from a genomic DNA template. From the reads, TCRdb called clonotypes with MiXCR, one entry per CDR3 protein. The data show 200,000 to 250,000 distinct CDR3 sequences, more than 40% seen once. The sequence came from a human donor with aplastic anemia. The rearrangement links TRBV2 to TRBJ1-4, with TRBD1 as a possible D gene (6 bases). Sequencing was done on a sample of sorted CD4+, CD8+, or CD8+CD57+ T cells (not recorded which) from PBMCs. The CDR3 is CASTGQREKLFF. The CDR3 DNA reads TGTGCCAGCACTGGACAGAGAGAAAAACTGTTTTTT. Looking up the rest from reference TRBV2 and TRBJ1-4 gives the full variable domain: EPEVTQTPSHQVTQMGQEVILRCVPISNHLYFYWYRQILGQKVEFLVSFYNNEISEKSEIFDDQFSVERPDGSNFTLKIRSTKLEDSAMYFCASTGQREKLFFGSGTQLSVL.